Listed below are T cell receptor beta chains from one sample, sequenced in a study of tumor-infiltrating lymphocytes in primary liver carcinoma. TCRdb reprocessed the multiplex PCR reads with MiXCR, giving one entry per CDR3 protein. The sample records approximately 330,000 distinct CDR3 sequences, less than 65% being singletons. The material sequenced was peripheral blood. The receptors were gathered from a middle-aged man with primary liver carcinoma and hepatitis B virus infection. CDR3s include the opening cysteine and the closing phenylalanine or tryptophan. A D gene is named only where the DNA matches it firmly. Size tells how often a clone was seen (once, few, many) or the class of an expanded clone, and some rows leave it out.

NA	TRBD2	TRBV11-2	TRBJ2-3	CANSPGTSSVDTQYF	TGTGCTAACAGTCCCGGGACTAGCTCTGTAGATACGCAGTATTTT
many	NA	TRBV6-2/TRBV6-3	TRBJ1-5	CASSFPNQPQHF	TGTGCCAGCAGTTTCCCTAATCAGCCCCAGCATTTT
many	TRBD2	TRBV10-3	TRBJ2-1	CATKTSGSYNEQFF	TGTGCCACCAAGACTAGCGGGAGCTACAATGAGCAGTTCTTC
NA	NA	TRBV5-4	TRBJ1-2	CASSLQGIIGYAF	TGTGCCAGCAGCCTACAGGGAATTATAGGCTACGCCTTC
NA	TRBD1	TRBV5-6	TRBJ2-7	CASSFRDRGFYEQYF	TGTGCCAGCAGTTTCCGGGACAGGGGGTTTTACGAGCAGTACTTC
many	NA	TRBV11-2	TRBJ2-1	CASSLDLGGEQFF	TGTGCCAGCAGCTTAGATCTCGGAGGTGAGCAGTTCTTC
many	NA	TRBV11-2	TRBJ2-1	CASSLGASESLWNEQFF	TGTGCCAGCAGCTTAGGGGCTAGCGAGAGTTTGTGGAATGAGCAGTTCTTC
few	NA	TRBV7-8	TRBJ2-1	CASSLVLASLMHNEQFF	TGTGCCAGCAGCTTAGTACTAGCCTCGTTGATGCACAATGAGCAGTTCTTC
NA	NA	TRBV12-3/TRBV12-4	TRBJ1-2	CASSFDTYGYTF	TGTGCCAGCAGTTTCGATACGTATGGCTACACCTTC
once	NA	TRBV24-1	TRBJ2-2	CATGGGGTGELFF	TGTGCCACCGGTGGGGGTGGCACCGGGGAGCTGTTTTTT
NA	TRBD1	TRBV11-2	TRBJ1-4	CASGNRRQGRNEKLFF	TGTGCCAGCGGCAACCGCCGACAGGGCAGGAATGAAAAACTGTTTTTT
many	NA	TRBV11-2	TRBJ1-5	CASSPTKDQPQHF	TGTGCCAGCAGCCCTACGAAGGATCAGCCCCAGCATTTT
few	NA	TRBV28	TRBJ2-7	CASTTHYEQYF	TGTGCCAGCACCACCCACTACGAGCAGTACTTC
NA	NA	TRBV6-6	TRBJ1-1	CASKAYRENTEASF	TGTGCCAGCAAGGCTTATCGGGAGAACACTGAAGCTTCCTTT
few	NA	TRBV25-1	TRBJ1-2	CASSLFGDGYGYTF	TGTGCCAGCAGCCTCTTTGGGGACGGATATGGCTACACCTTC
NA	NA	TRBV11-2	TRBJ2-1	CASTAVLSSYNEQFF	TGTGCCAGCACTGCCGTCTTGAGCTCCTACAATGAGCAGTTCTTC
few	NA	TRBV6-6	TRBJ1-3	CASSYLSDSGNTIYF	TGTGCCAGCAGTTACCTGTCAGACTCTGGAAACACCATATATTTT
NA	NA	TRBV6-2/TRBV6-3	TRBJ1-5	CANRNQGRSNQPQHF	TGTGCCAACAGAAACCAGGGGAGGAGCAATCAGCCCCAGCATTTT
NA	NA	TRBV6-1	TRBJ2-2	CTSNPSPDTNTGELFF	TGTACCAGCAACCCGTCTCCTGATACTAACACCGGGGAGCTGTTTTTT
NA	TRBD2	TRBV5-1	TRBJ2-1	CASSERLAGGVYKQFF	TGCGCCAGCAGTGAAAGACTAGCGGGAGGTGTCTATAAGCAGTTCTTC
few	TRBD2	TRBV7-9	TRBJ2-1	CASSVSSGSFSEQFF	TGTGCCAGCAGCGTATCTAGCGGGAGTTTCTCCGAGCAGTTCTTC
NA	TRBD1	TRBV30	TRBJ1-5	CAGNRDRDRPQHF	TGTGCTGGGAACCGGGACAGGGACCGGCCCCAGCATTTT
NA	NA	TRBV5-1	TRBJ1-1	CASSAETGRNTEAFF	TGCGCCAGCAGTGCCGAGACAGGAAGAAACACTGAAGCTTTCTTT
few	NA	TRBV11-1	TRBJ2-5	CASSAQVSQETQYF	TGTGCCAGCAGCGCACAGGTGTCGCAAGAGACCCAGTACTTC
NA	NA	TRBV11-2	TRBJ1-6	CASSFIGGGGSPLHF	TGTGCCAGCAGTTTCATAGGGGGAGGGGGGTCACCCCTCCACTTT
NA	NA	TRBV6-5	TRBJ1-1	CASCYLTENTEAFF	TGTGCCAGCTGTTACTTAACAGAGAACACTGAAGCTTTCTTC
many	NA	TRBV5-3	TRBJ2-1	CARSLCGNHYYNEQFF	TGTGCCAGAAGCTTGTGCGGGAACCACTACTACAATGAGCAGTTCTTC
NA	NA	TRBV5-1	TRBJ2-1	CASSSLGGEQFF	TGCGCCAGCAGCTCATTAGGAGGTGAGCAGTTCTTC
few	TRBD2	TRBV4-1	TRBJ2-1	CASSRVLAGKDNEQFF	TGCGCCAGCAGCCGGGTCCTAGCGGGAAAAGACAATGAGCAGTTCTTC
NA	NA	TRBV7-9	TRBJ1-6	CASSLAAGDNSPLHF	TGTGCCAGCAGCTTAGCGGCGGGGGATAATTCACCCCTCCACTTT
NA	NA	TRBV6-5	TRBJ1-1	CASRPDRLVVKAFF	TGTGCCAGCCGTCCCGACAGGCTTGTTGTGAAAGCTTTCTTT
NA	TRBD2	TRBV5-1	TRBJ2-1	CPSSYLREGYEQFF	TGCCCCAGCAGCTATTTGCGGGAGGGGTATGAGCAGTTCTTC
NA	NA	TRBV4-2	TRBJ2-3	CVSSQVTPGISTDTQYF	TGTGTCAGCAGCCAAGTTACCCCTGGTATCAGCACAGATACGCAGTATTTT
NA	NA	TRBV12-3/TRBV12-4	TRBJ1-1	CTSSYGVGEAEAFF	TGTACCAGCAGTTATGGGGTGGGGGAAGCTGAAGCTTTCTTT
NA	TRBD1	TRBV5-1	TRBJ1-4	CASSLGTGKNEKLFF	TGCGCCAGCAGCTTGGGGACAGGGAAGAATGAAAAACTGTTTTTT
NA	TRBD1	TRBV11-2	TRBJ2-1	CVSSGGQGPYNEQFF	TGTGTCAGCAGTGGAGGACAGGGCCCTTACAATGAGCAGTTCTTC
many	TRBD1	TRBV6-1	TRBJ1-6	CASSGGAGTGYSPLHF	TGTGCCAGCAGTGGAGGAGCCGGGACAGGATATTCACCCCTCCACTTT
NA	NA	TRBV6-1	TRBJ2-3	CAIDSGARGTQYF	TGCGCCATCGACTCCGGAGCAAGGGGTACGCAGTATTTT
NA	NA	TRBV11-2	TRBJ2-7	CASSLGRDFDEQHF	TGTGCCAGCAGCTTAGGTCGAGACTTCGACGAGCAGCACTTC
few	TRBD1	TRBV6-1	TRBJ1-4	CASGTDLNEKLFF	TGTGCCAGCGGGACAGACTTAAATGAAAAACTGTTTTTT
NA	TRBD1	TRBV4-1	TRBJ2-2	CASVDLVRGLTGELFF	TGCGCCAGCGTCGATCTGGTCAGGGGGTTAACCGGGGAGCTGTTTTTT
many	NA	TRBV11-1	TRBJ2-1	CASSFGGSSSYNEQFF	TGTGCCAGCAGCTTCGGGGGCTCTAGCTCCTACAATGAGCAGTTCTTC
NA	TRBD2	TRBV11-2	TRBJ2-1	CAASSGISGGIDEQFF	TGTGCCGCTTCCTCCGGGATTAGCGGGGGGATAGATGAGCAGTTCTTC
NA	TRBD2	TRBV6-2/TRBV6-3	TRBJ2-1	CASSYSPAGVLLYNEQFF	TGTGCCAGCAGTTACTCGCCAGCGGGGGTCCTCCTCTACAATGAGCAGTTCTTC
NA	NA	TRBV6-1	TRBJ2-7	CASRRGQYGNYEQYF	TGTGCCAGCAGGCGAGGTCAATATGGTAATTACGAGCAGTACTTC
NA	TRBD1	TRBV11-2	TRBJ1-2	CTSSLAPGGLAGYTF	TGTACCAGCAGCTTGGCCCCAGGGGGGTTGGCTGGCTACACCTTC
NA	TRBD2	TRBV29-1	TRBJ2-1	CSAVSSGKADEQFF	TGCAGCGCCGTCTCTAGCGGGAAGGCAGATGAGCAGTTCTTC
few	NA	TRBV5-5	TRBJ2-5	CASSLGAGEKTQYF	TGTGCCAGCAGCTTGGGCGCAGGGGAAAAGACCCAGTACTTC
NA	NA	TRBV11-3	TRBJ2-2	CASRVAGSGELFF	TGCGCCAGCAGAGTAGCAGGGTCCGGGGAGCTGTTTTTT
once	TRBD1	TRBV24-1	TRBJ2-1	CATSDHTLRTGKQGNEQFF	TGTGCCACCAGTGATCATACCCTCCGGACAGGAAAACAGGGCAATGAGCAGTTCTTC
many	TRBD1	TRBV11-2	TRBJ1-2	CASRITGGDGYTF	TGTGCCAGCAGAATCACAGGGGGAGATGGCTACACCTTC
once	NA	TRBV7-6	TRBJ2-7	CASSTGTGRGLGEQYF	TGTGCCAGCAGCACGGGTACGGGACGCGGTTTAGGGGAGCAGTACTTC
many	TRBD2	TRBV6-1	TRBJ2-5	CASTRLAGDLETQYF	TGTGCCAGCACCAGACTAGCGGGAGATCTAGAGACCCAGTACTTC
NA	TRBD2	TRBV6-5	TRBJ2-3	CASRRGAGASTDTQYF	TGTGCCAGCAGAAGAGGGGCGGGAGCAAGCACAGATACGCAGTATTTT
few	NA	TRBV4-2	TRBJ1-4	CASSQDRDYNEKLFF	TGTGCCAGCAGCCAAGACAGGGATTATAATGAAAAACTGTTTTTT
NA	NA	TRBV5-5	TRBJ1-2	CASSDLGGRGYTF	TGTGCCAGCAGCGACCTTGGGGGCAGAGGCTACACCTTC
NA	NA	TRBV11-1	TRBJ2-7	CASSLGGWGYEQYF	TGTGCCAGCAGCTTAGGGGGATGGGGGTACGAGCAGTACTTC
NA	TRBD2	TRBV11-2	TRBJ2-3	CASGSHTRTSGTTDRQYF	TGTGCCAGCGGCTCACACACGAGGACTAGCGGGACCACAGATAGGCAGTATTTT
once	NA	TRBV6-6	TRBJ2-7	CTSSRDKASYEQYF	TGTACCAGCAGTCGGGACAAGGCCTCCTACGAGCAATACTTC
many	TRBD1	TRBV6-6	TRBJ1-5	CASRVGPGQTRDVVNQPQHF	TGTGCCAGCAGAGTTGGGCCGGGACAGACTAGAGACGTTGTCAATCAGCCCCAGCATTTT